The clone carrying this TCR beta chain was observed a few times. The sample comes from a study of control samples from healthy donors and cancer patients. Using immunoSEQ multiplex PCR, the repertoire was profiled, and TCRdb retains in-frame clones only, with some absent. Among roughly 120,000 clones listed, nearly 95% were seen once. The source material was blood. The source of this sequence is a man aged 25 to 40 in good health.

CDR3 sequence: CASSLGNTEAFF. CDR3 bases: TGCGCCAGCAGCCTAGGGAACACTGAAGCTTTCTTT. The chain combines TRBV4-1 with TRBJ1-1; D gene unclear. CDR3 length: 12 residues. Germline V lookup: CDR1 MGHRA, CDR2 YSYEKL. V lost 4 bases and J 1 base, leaving 4 bases between the germline ends.